Listed below are T cell receptor beta chains from one sample, sequenced in a study of blood T cell repertoires in COVID-19. Sequencing was performed with immunoSEQ multiplex PCR; in TCRdb, only in-frame clones are kept and a portion is missing. The table lists some 220,000 clones, around 83% of them singletons. The sample comprised peripheral blood. These receptors were taken from a man in his forties or fifties with active or convalescent COVID-19. The CDR3 runs from the conserved cysteine through the conserved F or W. The order of the fields is J gene, clone size, D gene, V gene, CDR3 protein, CDR3 DNA. D genes are given only for firm matches. Only part of the rows carry a size: once, few, many, or a class if the clone is expanded.

>TRBJ2-2|once|-|TRBV5-1
CASSLFGGASGTGELFF
TGCGCCAGCAGCTTGTTTGGGGGCGCTTCGGGCACCGGGGAGCTGTTTTTT
>TRBJ2-1|once|TRBD2|TRBV7-3
CASSRGGSQGNEQFF
TGTGCCAGCAGCCGGGGGGGCAGTCAAGGCAATGAGCAGTTCTTC
>TRBJ2-7|-|-|TRBV7-2
CASSLGWSSYEQYF
TGTGCCAGCAGCTTAGGTTGGAGCTCCTACGAGCAGTACTTC
>TRBJ1-2|few|-|TRBV4-1
CASSQDLGAARSYTF
TGCGCCAGCAGCCAAGATTTGGGGGCGGCGCGGAGCTACACCTTC
>TRBJ2-1|-|TRBD2|TRBV7-8
CASRAPGLARYNEQFF
TGTGCCAGCAGGGCTCCGGGACTAGCGCGTTACAATGAGCAGTTCTTC
>TRBJ2-6|-|-|TRBV7-8
CASSFGGTAGANVLTF
TGTGCCAGCAGCTTCGGAGGGACAGCTGGGGCCAACGTCCTGACTTTC
>TRBJ2-3|once|-|TRBV5-4
CASSPQGPSTDTQYF
TGTGCCAGCAGTCCACAGGGCCCTAGCACAGATACGCAGTATTTT
>TRBJ1-2|-|TRBD1|TRBV7-9
CASSADRGPNGYTF
TGTGCCAGCAGCGCGGACAGGGGCCCAAATGGCTACACCTTC
>TRBJ2-3|-|TRBD2|TRBV5-1
CASSLARRGTYTDTQYF
TGCGCCAGCAGCTTGGCCAGGCGGGGGACTTACACAGATACGCAGTATTTT
>TRBJ1-3|-|-|TRBV5-1
CASSRESSGNTIYF
TGCGCCAGCAGCCGAGAGAGCTCTGGAAACACCATATATTTT
>TRBJ1-3|-|-|TRBV11-2
CASSRGPVGNTIYF
TGTGCCAGCAGCCGAGGGCCAGTTGGAAACACCATATATTTT
>TRBJ1-1|once|-|TRBV2
CASSEASVWNTEAFF
TGTGCCAGCAGTGAAGCGTCAGTTTGGAACACTGAAGCTTTCTTT
>TRBJ2-1|-|TRBD2|TRBV7-3
CASSPGTSPYNEQFF
TGTGCCAGCAGCCCCGGGACTAGCCCCTACAATGAGCAGTTCTTC
>TRBJ1-3|-|-|TRBV4-1
CASSQGGGSGNTIYF
TGCGCCAGCAGCCAAGGGGGGGGCTCTGGAAACACCATATATTTT
>TRBJ2-1|-|-|TRBV5-1
CASSKPTRSTGDEQFF
TGCGCCAGCAGCAAGCCGACGAGGTCGACGGGAGATGAGCAGTTCTTC
>TRBJ2-3|-|-|TRBV27
CASSLSHPYTDTQYF
TGTGCCAGCAGTTTGAGCCACCCGTACACAGATACGCAGTATTTT
>TRBJ1-5|once|TRBD1|TRBV7-9
CASSHTGVHQPQHF
TGTGCCAGCAGCCATACAGGGGTTCATCAGCCCCAGCATTTT
>TRBJ2-7|-|TRBD1|TRBV28
CASSLSGQASYEQYF
TGTGCCAGCAGTTTGTCGGGACAGGCCTCCTACGAGCAGTACTTC
>TRBJ1-5|-|TRBD1|TRBV7-2
CASSLRWDSPYSNQPQHF
TGTGCCAGCAGCTTACGGTGGGACAGCCCATATAGCAATCAGCCCCAGCATTTT
>TRBJ1-2|-|-|TRBV4-3
CASSQGVRVGVGGYTF
TGCGCCAGCAGCCAAGGCGTACGAGTGGGAGTCGGTGGCTACACCTTC
>TRBJ2-2|-|-|TRBV10-3
CAISESTQAGELFF
TGTGCCATCAGTGAGTCGACCCAGGCCGGGGAGCTGTTTTTT
>TRBJ1-1|-|-|TRBV7-9
CASNPGGRTEAFF
TGTGCCAGCAACCCGGGGGGGAGGACTGAAGCTTTCTTT
>TRBJ2-3|-|TRBD2|TRBV9
CASSVGTSGRDTQYF
TGTGCCAGCAGCGTAGGGACTAGCGGGAGAGATACGCAGTATTTT
>TRBJ1-2|-|-|TRBV5-1
CASSLSGEGAGGYTF
TGCGCCAGCAGCTTGTCGGGGGAAGGGGCTGGTGGCTACACCTTC
>TRBJ2-1|-|TRBD1|TRBV6-4
CASVRGQISYNEQFF
TGTGCCAGCGTAAGGGGACAGATCTCCTACAATGAGCAGTTCTTC
>TRBJ1-4|-|-|TRBV5-1
CASSQQGPGTNEKLFF
TGCGCCAGCAGCCAACAGGGCCCAGGGACTAATGAAAAACTGTTTTTT
>TRBJ2-5|-|TRBD2|TRBV19
CASSIESGRARETQYF
TGTGCCAGTAGTATCGAGAGCGGGAGGGCCAGGGAGACCCAGTACTTC
>TRBJ2-3|once|TRBD2|TRBV27
CASSEVAGSTDTQYF
TGTGCCAGCAGTGAGGTAGCGGGGTCCACAGATACGCAGTATTTT
>TRBJ2-6|-|-|TRBV30
CAWTGAGANVLTF
TGTGCCTGGACGGGGGCTGGGGCCAACGTCCTGACTTTC
>TRBJ1-1|-|-|TRBV5-1
CASSPWGDTEAFF
TGCGCCAGCAGCCCGTGGGGGGACACTGAAGCTTTCTTT
>TRBJ1-2|-|-|TRBV7-3
CASSSPRPLCGYTF
TGTGCCAGCAGCTCCCCCCGGCCACTATGTGGCTACACCTTC
>TRBJ1-2|-|-|TRBV5-1
CASSLGLGASARGYTF
TGCGCCAGCAGCTTGGGATTGGGGGCCAGCGCGAGGGGCTACACCTTC
>TRBJ2-2|once|TRBD1|TRBV4-2
CASSRTGGFSGELFF
TGTGCCAGCAGCCGGACAGGGGGTTTCTCCGGGGAGCTGTTTTTT
>TRBJ1-5|-|-|TRBV4-1
CASSQGGGSNQPQHF
TGCGCCAGCAGCCAAGGGGGCGGAAGCAATCAGCCCCAGCATTTT
>TRBJ2-1|-|TRBD2|TRBV2
CASSEALREGEQFF
TGTGCCAGCAGTGAAGCGCTTCGGGAGGGTGAGCAGTTCTTC
>TRBJ2-2|few|-|TRBV7-2
CASSLFAVSTGELFF
TGTGCCAGCAGCTTATTTGCAGTAAGCACCGGGGAGCTGTTTTTT
>TRBJ1-2|-|TRBD1|TRBV29-1
CSVDTLQGNYGYTF
TGCAGCGTTGATACCCTACAGGGGAACTATGGCTACACCTTC
>TRBJ1-2|-|-|TRBV4-1
CASSQSYYGYTF
TGCGCCAGCAGCCAAAGCTACTATGGCTACACCTTC
>TRBJ2-5|-|TRBD1|TRBV28
CASSPGTAQTQYF
TGTGCCAGCAGTCCCGGGACAGCGCAGACCCAGTACTTC
>TRBJ1-5|-|-|TRBV19
CASSIPGYNQPQHF
TGTGCCAGTAGTATCCCCGGGTACAATCAGCCCCAGCATTTT
>TRBJ1-1|once|TRBD1|TRBV16
CASSQPGQGHEAFF
TGTGCCAGCAGCCAACCGGGACAGGGCCATGAAGCTTTCTTT